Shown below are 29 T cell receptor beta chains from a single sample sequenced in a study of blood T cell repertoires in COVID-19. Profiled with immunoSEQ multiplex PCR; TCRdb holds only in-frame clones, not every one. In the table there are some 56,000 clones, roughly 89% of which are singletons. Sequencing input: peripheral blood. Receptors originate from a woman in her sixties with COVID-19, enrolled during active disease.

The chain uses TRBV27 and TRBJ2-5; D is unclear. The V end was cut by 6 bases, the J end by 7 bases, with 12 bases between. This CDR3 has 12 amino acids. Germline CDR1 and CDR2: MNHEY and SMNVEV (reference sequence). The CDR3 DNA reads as TGTGCCAGCAGCAGTATTGGAGCGACCCAGTACTTC. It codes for CASSSIGATQYF.

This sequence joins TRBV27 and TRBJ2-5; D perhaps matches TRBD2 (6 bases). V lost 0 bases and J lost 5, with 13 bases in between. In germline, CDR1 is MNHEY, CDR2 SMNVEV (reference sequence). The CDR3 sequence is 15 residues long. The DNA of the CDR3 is TGTGCCAGCAGTTTATCGGGGAGGCAGAGGGAGACCCAGTACTTC. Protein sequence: CASSLSGRQRETQYF.

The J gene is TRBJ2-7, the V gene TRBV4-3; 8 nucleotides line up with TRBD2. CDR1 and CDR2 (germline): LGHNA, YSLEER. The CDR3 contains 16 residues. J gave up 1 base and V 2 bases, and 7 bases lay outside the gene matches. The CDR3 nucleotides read TGCGCCAGCAGCCAAAATAGCGGGGCGGAGTCCTACGAGCAGTACTTC. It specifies CASSQNSGAESYEQYF.

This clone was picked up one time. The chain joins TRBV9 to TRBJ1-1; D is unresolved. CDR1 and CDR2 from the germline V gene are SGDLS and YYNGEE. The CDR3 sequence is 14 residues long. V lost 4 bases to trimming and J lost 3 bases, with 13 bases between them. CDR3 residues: CASSPLQEDTEAFF. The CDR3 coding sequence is TGTGCCAGCAGCCCTCTTCAGGAGGACACTGAAGCTTTCTTT.

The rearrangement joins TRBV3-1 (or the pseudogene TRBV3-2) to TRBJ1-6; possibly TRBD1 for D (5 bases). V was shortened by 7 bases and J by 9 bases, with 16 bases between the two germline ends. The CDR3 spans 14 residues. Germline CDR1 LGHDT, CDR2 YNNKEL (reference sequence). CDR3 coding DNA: TGTGCCAGCACCCCCGGAGGGGTTGTTTCACCCCTCCACTTT. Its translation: CASTPGGVVSPLHF.

Here the CDR3 reads CASSPTSGSGELFF. The CDR3 DNA reads TGTGCCAGCAGCCCGACTAGCGGGTCCGGGGAGCTGTTTTTT. V and J are TRBV6-4 and TRBJ2-2; TRBD2 matches at 10 bases. The germline V gene encodes CDR1 MRHNA and CDR2 SNTAGT. J was trimmed by 6 bases and V by 6 bases; bases with no gene match: 4. This CDR3 comprises 14 residues.

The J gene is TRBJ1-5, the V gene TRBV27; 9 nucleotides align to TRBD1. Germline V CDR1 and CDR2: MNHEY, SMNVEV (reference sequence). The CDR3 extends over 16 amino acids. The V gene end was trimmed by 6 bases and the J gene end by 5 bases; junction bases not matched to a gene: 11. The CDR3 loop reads CASRAGNRGQDQPQHF. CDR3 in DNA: TGTGCCAGCAGAGCGGGGAACAGGGGGCAAGATCAGCCCCAGCATTTT.

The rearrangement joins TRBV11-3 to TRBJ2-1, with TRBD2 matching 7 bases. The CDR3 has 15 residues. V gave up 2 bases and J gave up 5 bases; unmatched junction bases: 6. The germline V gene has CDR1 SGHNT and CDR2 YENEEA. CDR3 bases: TGTGCCAGCAGCTTAATTGGCGGGAGCCACAATGAGCAGTTCTTC. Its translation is CASSLIGGSHNEQFF.

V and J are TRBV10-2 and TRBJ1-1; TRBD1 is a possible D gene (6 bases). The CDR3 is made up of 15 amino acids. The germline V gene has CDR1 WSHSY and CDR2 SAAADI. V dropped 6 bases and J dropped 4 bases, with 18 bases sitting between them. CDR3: CASRGTGYRFTEAFF. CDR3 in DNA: TGCGCCAGCAGAGGAACAGGGTATCGTTTCACTGAAGCTTTCTTT.

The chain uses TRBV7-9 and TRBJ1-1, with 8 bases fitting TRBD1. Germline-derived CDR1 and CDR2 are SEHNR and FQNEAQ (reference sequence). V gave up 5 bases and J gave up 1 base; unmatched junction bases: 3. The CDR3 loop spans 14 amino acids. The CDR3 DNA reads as TGTGCCAGCAGCATACAGGGGGGGAACACTGAAGCTTTCTTT. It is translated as CASSIQGGNTEAFF.

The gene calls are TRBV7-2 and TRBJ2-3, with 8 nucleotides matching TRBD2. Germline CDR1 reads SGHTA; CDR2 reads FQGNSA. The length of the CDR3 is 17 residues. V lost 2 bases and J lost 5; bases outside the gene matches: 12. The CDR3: CASSLNAPGLGRDTQYF. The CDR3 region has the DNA TGTGCCAGCAGCTTAAACGCTCCGGGACTAGGGAGAGATACGCAGTATTTT.

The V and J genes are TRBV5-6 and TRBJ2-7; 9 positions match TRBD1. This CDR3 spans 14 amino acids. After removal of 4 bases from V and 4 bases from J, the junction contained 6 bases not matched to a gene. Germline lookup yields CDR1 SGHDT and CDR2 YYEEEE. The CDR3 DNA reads TGTGCCAGCAGCCTCGGGACAGGGAGGTACGAGCAGTACTTC. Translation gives CASSLGTGRYEQYF.

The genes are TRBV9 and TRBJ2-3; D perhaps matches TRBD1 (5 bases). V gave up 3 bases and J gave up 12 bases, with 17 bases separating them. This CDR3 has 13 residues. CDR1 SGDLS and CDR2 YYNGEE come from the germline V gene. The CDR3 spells CASSAPPGWPQYF. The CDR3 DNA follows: TGTGCCAGCAGCGCCCCACCAGGGTGGCCCCAGTATTTT.

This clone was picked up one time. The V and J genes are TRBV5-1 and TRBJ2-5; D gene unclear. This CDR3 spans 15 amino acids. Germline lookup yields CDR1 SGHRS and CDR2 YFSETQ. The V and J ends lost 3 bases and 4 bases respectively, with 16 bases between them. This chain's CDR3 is CASSSGSRWVETQYF. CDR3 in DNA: TGCGCCAGCAGCTCCGGGTCACGTTGGGTAGAGACCCAGTACTTC. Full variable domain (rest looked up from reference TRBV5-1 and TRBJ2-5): KAGVTQTPRYLIKTRGQQVTLSCSPISGHRSVSWYQQTPGQGLQFLFEYFSETQRNKGNFPGRFSGRQFSNSRSEMNVSTLELGDSALYLCASSSGSRWVETQYFGPGTRLLVL.

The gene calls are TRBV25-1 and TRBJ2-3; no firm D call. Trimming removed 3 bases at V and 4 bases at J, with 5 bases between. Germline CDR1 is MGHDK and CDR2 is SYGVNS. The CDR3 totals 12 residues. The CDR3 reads CASSDTADTQYF. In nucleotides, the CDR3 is TGTGCCAGCAGTGATACAGCAGATACGCAGTATTTT.

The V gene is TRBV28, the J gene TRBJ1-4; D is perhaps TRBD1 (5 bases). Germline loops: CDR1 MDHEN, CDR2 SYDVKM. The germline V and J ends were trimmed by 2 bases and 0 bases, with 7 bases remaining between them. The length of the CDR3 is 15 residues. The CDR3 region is CASSLGGATNEKLFF. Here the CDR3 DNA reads TGTGCCAGCAGTTTAGGAGGGGCAACTAATGAAAAACTGTTTTTT.

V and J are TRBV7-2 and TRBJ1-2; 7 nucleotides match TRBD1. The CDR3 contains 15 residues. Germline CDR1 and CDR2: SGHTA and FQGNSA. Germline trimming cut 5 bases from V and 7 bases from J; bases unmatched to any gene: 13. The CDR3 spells CASSISSGTEFGYTF. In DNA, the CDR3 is TGTGCCAGCAGCATATCCTCCGGGACAGAGTTTGGCTACACCTTC.

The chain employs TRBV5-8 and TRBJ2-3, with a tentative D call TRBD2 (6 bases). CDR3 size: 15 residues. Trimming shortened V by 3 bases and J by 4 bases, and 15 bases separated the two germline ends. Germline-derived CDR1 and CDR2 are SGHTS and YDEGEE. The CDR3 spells CASSSGDPWADTQYF. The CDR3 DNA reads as TGTGCCAGCAGCTCGGGGGACCCCTGGGCAGATACGCAGTATTTT.

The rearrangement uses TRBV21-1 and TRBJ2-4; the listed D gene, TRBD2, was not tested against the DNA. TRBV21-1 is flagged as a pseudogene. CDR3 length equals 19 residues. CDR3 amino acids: CASSKGQREEGEAKNIQYF. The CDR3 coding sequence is TGTGCCAGCAGCAAAGGACAGCGGGAGGAGGGGGAGGCCAAAAACATTCAGTACTTC.

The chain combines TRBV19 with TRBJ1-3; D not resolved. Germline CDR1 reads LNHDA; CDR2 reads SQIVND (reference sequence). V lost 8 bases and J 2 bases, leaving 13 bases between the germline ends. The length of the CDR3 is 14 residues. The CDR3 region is CASSIGEAGNTIYF. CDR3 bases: TGTGCCAGTTCGATCGGGGAGGCTGGAAACACCATATATTTT.

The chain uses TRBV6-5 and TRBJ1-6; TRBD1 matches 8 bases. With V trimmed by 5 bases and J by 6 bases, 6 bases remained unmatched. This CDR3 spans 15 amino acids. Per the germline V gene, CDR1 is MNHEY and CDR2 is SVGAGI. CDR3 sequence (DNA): TGTGCCAGCAGTCTACAGGGGGACTTTAATTCACCCCTCCACTTT. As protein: CASSLQGDFNSPLHF.

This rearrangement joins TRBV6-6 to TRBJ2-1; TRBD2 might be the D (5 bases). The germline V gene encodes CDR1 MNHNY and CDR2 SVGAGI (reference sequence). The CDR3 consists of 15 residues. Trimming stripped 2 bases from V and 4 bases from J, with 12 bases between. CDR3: CASSYEASSYNEQFF. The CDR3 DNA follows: TGTGCCAGCAGTTACGAGGCTAGCTCGTACAATGAGCAGTTCTTC.

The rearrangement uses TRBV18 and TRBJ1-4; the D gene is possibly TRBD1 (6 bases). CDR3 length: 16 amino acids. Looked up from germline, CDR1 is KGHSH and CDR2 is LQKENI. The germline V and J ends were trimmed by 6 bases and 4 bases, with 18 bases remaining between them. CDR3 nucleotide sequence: TGTGCCAGCTCTCAAAACCGACAGGCGTTTAATGAAAAACTGTTTTTT. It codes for CASSQNRQAFNEKLFF.

Here the CDR3 reads CASSSSATPSNQPQHF. The CDR3 DNA reads as TGTGCCAGCAGTTCCTCCGCGACACCTAGCAATCAGCCCCAGCATTTT. The V gene is TRBV28, the J gene TRBJ1-5; no firm D call. Trimming took 4 bases from V and 0 from J, leaving 13 bases between them. The CDR3 covers 16 residues. Germline CDR1 is MDHEN and CDR2 is SYDVKM. The full variable domain, completed using reference TRBV28 and TRBJ1-5, is DVKVTQSSRYLVKRTGEKVFLECVQDMDHENMFWYRQDPGLGLRLIYFSYDVKMKEKGDIPEGYSVSREKKERFSLILESASTNQTSMYLCASSSSATPSNQPQHFGDGTRLSIL.

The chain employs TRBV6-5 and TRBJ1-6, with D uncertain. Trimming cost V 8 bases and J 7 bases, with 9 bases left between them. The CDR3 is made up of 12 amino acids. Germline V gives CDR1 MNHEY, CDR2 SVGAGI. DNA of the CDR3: TGTGCCAGCTGGACTGGGAATTCACCCCTCCACTTT. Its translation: CASWTGNSPLHF.

CDR3 sequence: CASSVGLAGGDLAKNIQYF. DNA for the CDR3: TGTGCCAGCAGCGTCGGACTAGCGGGGGGAGATTTAGCCAAAAACATTCAGTACTTC. The genes are TRBV9 and TRBJ2-4; 14 positions match TRBD2. There are 19 residues in the CDR3. Trimming cost V 2 bases and J 0 bases; bases outside gene matches: 7. Germline lookup yields CDR1 SGDLS and CDR2 YYNGEE.

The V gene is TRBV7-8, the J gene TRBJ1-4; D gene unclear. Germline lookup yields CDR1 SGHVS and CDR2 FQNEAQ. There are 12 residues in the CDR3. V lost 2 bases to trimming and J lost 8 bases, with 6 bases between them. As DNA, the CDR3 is TGTGCCAGCAGCTTAAGGAGGGAAAAACTGTTTTTT. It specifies CASSLRREKLFF.

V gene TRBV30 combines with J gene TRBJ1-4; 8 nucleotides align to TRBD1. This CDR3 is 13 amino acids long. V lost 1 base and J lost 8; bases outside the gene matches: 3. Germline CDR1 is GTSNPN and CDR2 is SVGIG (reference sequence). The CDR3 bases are TGTGCCTGGAGTGGGACAGGGAGCGAAAAACTGTTTTTT. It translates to CAWSGTGSEKLFF.

In DNA, the CDR3 is TGTGCCAGCAGCTTATCTTCAGGGGGCAATCAGCCCCAGCATTTT. Translated: CASSLSSGGNQPQHF. The V and J genes are TRBV7-2 and TRBJ1-5; tentatively, D is TRBD1 (6 bases). Trimming shortened V by 2 bases and J by 2 bases, and 10 bases separated the two germline ends. Germline lookup yields CDR1 SGHTA and CDR2 FQGNSA. The CDR3 length is 15 residues.